This passage covers 5 T cell receptor beta chains from one sample sequenced in a study of T cells in Graves' hyperthyroidism and ophthalmopathy. TCR beta CDR3 region amplification was performed from RNA transcripts. TCR CDR3 underwent first-round RT-PCR with the HTBI primer set. TCRdb reanalysed the multiplex PCR reads using MiXCR and keeps one entry per CDR3 protein. The sample lists over 650,000 distinct CDR3 sequences; approximately 16% were seen once. The specimen sequenced was blood. These receptors were taken from a man aged 18 to 30 with Graves' hyperthyroidism.

This clonotype has only a few counts. This chain connects TRBV18 to TRBJ2-7, with 10 bases identical to TRBD2. The germline V gene has CDR1 KGHSH and CDR2 LQKENI. V lost 2 bases and J lost 3; bases outside the gene matches: 13. The CDR3 runs to 18 residues. The CDR3 loop is CASSPIVLAGLGDYEQYF. The DNA for the CDR3 is TGTGCCAGCTCACCAATAGTACTAGCGGGATTGGGGGACTACGAGCAGTACTTC.

The V gene is TRBV20-1, the J gene TRBJ1-1, with D perhaps TRBD1 (5 bases). V was clipped by 0 bases and J by 0 bases, with 8 bases between them. Germline V gene data show CDR1 as DFQATT and CDR2 as SNEGSKA (reference sequence). This CDR3 contains 14 residues. The CDR3 loop reads CSARDPRVNTEAFF. CDR3 nucleotides: TGCAGTGCTAGAGATCCCAGGGTGAACACTGAAGCTTTCTTT.

Concerning this clonotype itself: One end of the junction fails to match germline, which may point to a read error. The chain carries TRBV6-4 and TRBJ2-7; D is possibly TRBD1 or TRBD2 (5 bases each). Germline assignment: CDR1 MRHNA and CDR2 SNTAGT. The CDR3 is made up of 13 amino acids. The CDR3 region has the DNA TGCGCCAGCTGTGACAGTTCGGGGTACGAGCAGTACTTC. This translates into CASCDSSGYEQYF.

A few counts support this clonotype. V gene TRBV24-1 combines with J gene TRBJ2-7; 7 bases fit TRBD1. The V gene's germline CDR1 is KGHDR and CDR2 SFDVKD. The CDR3 has 15 residues. With V trimmed by 3 bases and J by 4 bases, 8 bases remained unmatched. This chain's CDR3 is CATSDGFGTEYEQYF. CDR3 nucleotides: TGTGCCACCAGTGATGGATTTGGGACAGAGTACGAGCAGTACTTC.

This clonotype has a count of ten or more. This rearrangement joins TRBV7-2 to TRBJ1-1; unclear D gene. The germline gives CDR1 SGHTA, CDR2 FQGNSA. CDR3 length: 16 amino acids. V was shortened by 1 base and J by 4 bases, with 16 bases between the two germline ends. The CDR3 DNA is TGTGCCAGCAGCTTAGGGTCGTTCGTCCCGTCCACTGAAGCTTTCTTT. This codes for CASSLGSFVPSTEAFF.